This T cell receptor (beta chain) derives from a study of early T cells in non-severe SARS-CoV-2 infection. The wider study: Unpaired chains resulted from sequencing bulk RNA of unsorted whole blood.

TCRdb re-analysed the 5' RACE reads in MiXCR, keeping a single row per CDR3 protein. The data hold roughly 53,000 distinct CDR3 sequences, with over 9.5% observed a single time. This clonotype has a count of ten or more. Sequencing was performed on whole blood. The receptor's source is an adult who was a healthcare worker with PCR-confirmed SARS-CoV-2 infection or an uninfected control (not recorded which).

The CDR3 loop reads CASSFLPRSGTDTQYF. The CDR3 nucleotides are TGTGCCAGCAGCTTCCTACCACGGTCCGGCACAGATACGCAGTATTTT. J is TRBJ2-3 and V is TRBV7-3; D gene uncertain. Trimming took 3 bases from V and 1 from J, leaving 14 bases between them. The CDR3 runs to 16 residues. Germline CDR1 SGHTA, CDR2 FQGTGA.